Reported below is one TCR beta chain. Its antigen is unknown. These data are taken from a study of OX40 agonist ivuxolimab in advanced cancers. The CDR3 covers 17 residues. J gave up 3 bases and V 3 bases, and 10 bases lay outside the gene matches. Germline lookup yields CDR1 LNHNV and CDR2 YYDKDF (reference sequence). Notes on the study in general: The specificity for antigen of the expanded peripheral T cells was not determined. There was clonal expansion of CD4+ and CD8+ blood T cells by week 6 at 0.1 to 3.0 mg/kg. Averaged across samples, CD8+ T cells carried more expanded clones than CD4+ did.

Sequenced by immunoSEQ multiplex PCR; TCRdb stores in-frame clones only, minus some. The table lists tens of thousands of clones, roughly three quarters of them singletons. On cycle 4 day 1 and cycle 7 day 1, as well as at baseline, blood was sampled. This chain joins TRBV15 and TRBJ2-3; 9 bases line up with TRBD1. The sequencing used CD4+ or CD8+ T cells sorted from blood, collected in a trial of the OX40 agonist ivuxolimab. This clonotype originated in an adult with an advanced solid tumor such as melanoma, head and neck, liver or kidney cancer. This CDR3 is CATSSPRDRGLTDTQYF. The CDR3 DNA reads TGTGCCACCAGCAGCCCGAGAGACAGGGGGTTGACAGATACGCAGTATTTT.